The 27 T cell receptor beta chains below come from one sample, sequenced in a study of T cells in narcolepsy. The method was immunoSEQ multiplex PCR; TCRdb's version includes in-frame clones alone and lacks a portion of them. The sample holds fewer than 40,000 clones, around 84% seen once. The sequenced sample consisted of memory (CD45RA-) CD4+ T cells from blood. Receptor source: a human donor in good health.

The rearrangement links TRBV18 to TRBJ1-4, with D uncertain. The V gene lost 0 bases and the J gene lost 5 bases, with 10 bases spanning the gap. Germline loops: CDR1 KGHSH, CDR2 LQKENI. This CDR3 contains 15 residues. This chain's CDR3 is CASSPPSFSNEKLFF. The CDR3 region has the DNA TGTGCCAGCTCACCACCGTCGTTTAGCAATGAAAAACTGTTTTTT.

J is TRBJ2-1 and V is TRBV27, with 9 bases matching TRBD2. CDR3 length: 15 amino acids. The germline V gene has CDR1 MNHEY and CDR2 SMNVEV (reference sequence). Trimming cost V 5 bases and J 8 bases; bases outside gene matches: 10. The CDR3 bases are TGTGCCAGCAGTCTTAGCGGGAGAGAGGGCTATGAGCAGTTCTTC. It specifies CASSLSGREGYEQFF.

Details on this clone: Sequence at one end of the junction differs from germline and may be a read error. The J gene is TRBJ1-4, the V gene TRBV2; 7 positions match TRBD1. Germline assignment: CDR1 SNHLY and CDR2 FYNNEI. CDR3 length: 14 amino acids. DNA for the CDR3: TGTGCCAGCAGTCCCCGGGACAGCTATGAAAAACTGCTTTTT. Translating it yields CASSPRDSYEKLLF.

The V call is TRBV5-1, the J call TRBJ2-2, with unresolved D. The germline CDR1 and CDR2 sequences are SGHRS and YFSETQ. There are 15 residues in the CDR3. V shed 6 bases and J shed 0 bases, with 12 bases lying between them. The CDR3 bases are TGCGCCAGCACACAAGGCAGTCCGAACACCGGGGAGCTGTTTTTT. Residues: CASTQGSPNTGELFF.

This chain uses TRBV7-3 with TRBJ2-2, with D hard to call. Germline V gene data show CDR1 as SGHTA and CDR2 as FQGTGA. V was cut by 2 bases and J by 4 bases, with 2 bases left in between. The CDR3 contains 12 residues. CDR3 protein: CASSLGTGELFF. CDR3 bases: TGTGCCAGCAGCTTAGGCACCGGGGAGCTGTTTTTT.

The chain has TRBV7-5 and TRBJ1-4. TRBV7-5 is a pseudogene. This CDR3 comprises 13 residues. The CDR3 here is CARSPRVPEKLFF. In DNA form, the CDR3 reads TGTGCCAGAAGCCCACGGGTCCCCGAAAAACTGTTTTTT.

This chain uses TRBV5-5 with TRBJ1-1, with a weak D call TRBD1 (5 bases). Germline CDR1 and CDR2: SGHKS and YYEKEE (reference sequence). This CDR3 spans 16 amino acids. Trimming pared 5 bases from V and 0 bases from J, leaving 17 bases between. The CDR3, as DNA: TGTGCCAGCAGGACTGGACAAGGCAGTTTGAACACTGAAGCTTTCTTT. It codes for CASRTGQGSLNTEAFF.

V usage is TRBV28 and J usage is TRBJ1-4; 9 positions agree with TRBD1. The CDR3 contains 15 residues. V lost 5 bases to trimming and J lost 3 bases; unmatched junction nucleotides: 4. Germline-derived CDR1 and CDR2 are MDHEN and SYDVKM. The CDR3 DNA reads as TGTGCCAGCAGTCCGTACAGGGGGCCTAATGAAAAACTGTTTTTT. It translates to CASSPYRGPNEKLFF.

The V gene is TRBV11-3, the J gene TRBJ2-5; 8 bases are a match to TRBD2. V was pared by 5 bases and J by 4 bases, with 12 bases of the junction left unmatched. The CDR3 length is 16 residues. The germline V gene has CDR1 SGHNT and CDR2 YENEEA. DNA for the CDR3: TGTGCCAGCAGCCTCTCCCGAGCGGGAGCGGGAGAGACCCAGTACTTC. As protein: CASSLSRAGAGETQYF.

The chain carries TRBV30 and TRBJ1-3; maybe TRBD1 (5 bases). The CDR3 contains 14 residues. The V and J ends lost 3 bases and 4 bases respectively, with 13 bases between them. CDR1 is GTSNPN and CDR2 is SVGIG in the germline V gene (reference sequence). CDR3 protein: CAWRDRGTGNTIYF. CDR3 sequence (DNA): TGTGCCTGGAGGGATAGGGGTACGGGAAACACCATATATTTT.

The rearrangement uses TRBV7-6 and TRBJ2-7, with 7 bases identical to TRBD1. The CDR3 extends over 14 amino acids. Unmatched junction bases numbered 2, after V lost 1 base and J lost 2 bases. Looked up from germline, CDR1 is SGHVS and CDR2 is FNYEAQ. The CDR3 protein is CASSLDQGAYEQYF. DNA for the CDR3: TGTGCCAGCAGCTTAGATCAGGGGGCCTACGAGCAGTACTTC.

This rearrangement joins TRBV5-1 to TRBJ1-4; 8 positions agree with TRBD1. The trim removed 0 bases at V and 8 bases at J, leaving 6 bases unmatched. CDR1 is SGHRS and CDR2 is YFSETQ in the germline V gene. The CDR3 has 15 amino acids. The CDR3 spells CASSLGDRGDEKLFF. CDR3 sequence (DNA): TGCGCCAGCAGCTTGGGCGACAGGGGAGACGAAAAACTGTTTTTT.

The chain uses TRBV10-1 and TRBJ2-1; 10 positions agree with TRBD2. The CDR3 totals 13 residues. Germline V gives CDR1 WNHNN, CDR2 SYGVQD (reference sequence). V lost 8 bases, J lost 6 bases, and 4 bases stayed unmatched. DNA of the CDR3: TGCGCCAGCGGCCTAGCGGGAGTCAATGAGCAGTTCTTC. Translating gives CASGLAGVNEQFF.

The chain couples TRBV5-1 to TRBJ2-6; no clear D. V dropped 4 bases and J dropped 0 bases, with 8 bases sitting between them. The germline V gene encodes CDR1 SGHRS and CDR2 YFSETQ. This CDR3 contains 15 residues. In DNA, the CDR3 is TGCGCCAGCAGCCCCGCGATCTCTGGGGCCAACGTCCTGACTTTC. Encoded protein: CASSPAISGANVLTF.

The chain uses TRBV30 and TRBJ1-1, with 7 bases matching TRBD1. Germline lookup yields CDR1 GTSNPN and CDR2 SVGIG (reference sequence). Trimming took 3 bases from V and 0 from J; bases not matched to a gene: 1. The CDR3 consists of 13 residues. CDR3 sequence: CAWRGQLNTEAFF. The CDR3 region has the DNA TGTGCCTGGAGGGGACAGTTGAACACTGAAGCTTTCTTT.

CDR3 DNA sequence: TGTGCTAGTGGTCCCCCCAATGTAGCCCCCTACGAGCAGTACTTC. Translating gives CASGPPNVAPYEQYF. This chain joins TRBV12-5 and TRBJ2-5; D remains ambiguous. The J call could be wrong; TRBJ2-7 is a better fit for the DNA end. This CDR3 comprises 15 residues. Germline V CDR1 and CDR2: LGHNT, FRNRAP.

This clone was seen only a few times. The rearrangement uses TRBV10-3 and TRBJ2-7, with D uncertain. V dropped 10 bases and J dropped 2 bases, with 9 bases sitting between them. CDR3 length equals 11 residues. From germline, CDR1 is ENHRY and CDR2 SYGVKD. CDR3 residues: CASIRAYEQYF. DNA for the CDR3: TGTGCCAGCATTCGGGCCTACGAGCAGTACTTC.

This clone was counted a few times. This chain joins TRBV6-1 and TRBJ2-5; D tentatively fits TRBD1 or TRBD2 (5 bases each). The DNA end is a closer match to TRBJ2-7, so the J assignment may be wrong. This CDR3 spans 13 amino acids. Germline V gives CDR1 MNHNS, CDR2 SASEGT. CDR3 loop: CASSGGPYYEQYF. For the CDR3, the DNA is TGTGCCAGCAGTGGGGGACCCTACTACGAGCAGTACTTC.

This chain connects TRBV5-4 to TRBJ2-7; the match to TRBD1 covers 8 bases. CDR1 and CDR2 from the germline V gene are SGHNT and YYREEE (reference sequence). The CDR3 is 14 residues long. Trimming at V came to 3 bases and at J to 3 bases, leaving 5 bases not matched to a gene. The CDR3 loop reads CASSWGQESYEQYF. The CDR3 nucleotides read TGTGCCAGCAGCTGGGGACAGGAGAGCTACGAGCAGTACTTC. Together with reference TRBV5-4 and TRBJ2-7, the CDR3 gives the full variable domain: ETGVTQSPTHLIKTRGQQVTLRCSSQSGHNTVSWYQQALGQGPQFIFQYYREEENGRGNFPPRFSGLQFPNYSSELNVNALELDDSALYLCASSWGQESYEQYFGPGTRLTVT.

Concerning this clone: The DNA is omitted, as the CDR3 cannot be located on it reliably, and the CDR3 follows TCRdb's listing. The chain recombines TRBV6-1 with TRBJ1-2; whether TRBD1, the table's D call, matches the DNA was not checked. Including both end residues, the CDR3 is 13 amino acids long. The V gene's germline CDR1 is MNHNS and CDR2 SASEGT. The CDR3 sequence: CATNPTGDYGCTF.

This chain links TRBV5-1 with TRBJ2-3, with D hard to call. Germline V gene data show CDR1 as SGHRS and CDR2 as YFSETQ. This CDR3 region has 18 residues. V gave up 1 base and J gave up 1 base, with 19 bases separating them. The CDR3: CASSLSVAVGSGTDTQYF. For the CDR3, the DNA is TGCGCCAGCAGCTTGTCGGTAGCAGTTGGATCCGGCACAGATACGCAGTATTTT.

The chain combines TRBV6-1 with TRBJ2-3; 7 bases map to TRBD2. The germline V gene encodes CDR1 MNHNS and CDR2 SASEGT. V shed 2 bases and J 1 base; nucleotides not matched to a gene: 0. This CDR3 region has 14 residues. The CDR3 loop reads CASSERGGTDTQYF. The CDR3, as DNA: TGTGCCAGCAGTGAACGGGGGGGCACAGATACGCAGTATTTT.

This clone was observed a few times. The genes are TRBV5-1 and TRBJ1-1; D uncertain. Trimming shortened V by 8 bases and J by 4 bases, and 18 bases separated the two germline ends. The CDR3 extends over 14 amino acids. The V gene's germline CDR1 is SGHRS and CDR2 YFSETQ. The DNA of the CDR3 is TGCGCCAGTCATGGAACGAGTCAAGGCACTGAAGCTTTCTTT. Translating it yields CASHGTSQGTEAFF.

V is TRBV2 and J is TRBJ2-1; D not resolved. This CDR3 has 15 amino acids. V lost 1 base and J lost 5, with 12 bases in between. CDR1 SNHLY and CDR2 FYNNEI come from the germline V gene. The CDR3 sequence: CASSEGEARNNEQFF. In DNA, the CDR3 is TGTGCCAGCAGTGAAGGTGAGGCAAGGAACAATGAGCAGTTCTTC.

About this clone: Other DNA sequences of this sample code for an identical CDR3. The V and J genes are TRBV2 and TRBJ2-1; D is possibly TRBD2 (7 bases). CDR1 is SNHLY and CDR2 is FYNNEI in the germline V gene. CDR3 size: 16 residues. Trimming shortened V by 1 base and J by 10 bases, and 20 bases separated the two germline ends. CDR3 protein: CASSEGRLAGAGEQFF. For the CDR3, the DNA is TGTGCCAGCAGTGAAGGAAGGCTGGCGGGGGCAGGGGAGCAGTTCTTC.

The CDR3, as DNA: TGTGCCAGCAGCTTGGGGGGAGCTAATCAGCCCCAGCATTTT. Translated, it gives CASSLGGANQPQHF. The rearrangement links TRBV5-4 to TRBJ1-5, with no clear D. From germline, CDR1 is SGHNT and CDR2 YYREEE (reference sequence). The CDR3 has 14 residues. V was shortened by 0 bases and J by 4 bases, with 8 bases between the two germline ends.

This clone was observed once. V is TRBV11-2 and J is TRBJ1-4; TRBD1 is a possible D gene (5 bases). Germline CDR1 and CDR2: SGHAT and FQNNGV. The CDR3 spans 15 residues. V lost 5 bases, J lost 8 bases, and 18 bases lay in between. The CDR3 loop reads CASSAGAGPGEKLFF. CDR3 in DNA: TGTGCCAGCAGCGCCGGGGCGGGCCCGGGGGAAAAACTGTTTTTT.